The clone carrying this TCR beta chain occurred once. The repertoire was sequenced with immunoSEQ multiplex PCR; TCRdb's copy has only in-frame clones and lacks some. This sample has about 74,000 clones, with roughly 92% found just once. This entry comes from a study of T cell changes during pregnancy in multiple sclerosis. The CDR3 loop spans 15 amino acids. Germline CDR1 and CDR2: SGHRS and YFSETQ. V lost 0 bases to trimming and J lost 3 bases; unmatched junction nucleotides: 6. Source: peripheral blood, taken after pregnancy. This clonotype originated in a female donor in good health, enrolled as a control in a pregnancy study. The chain carries TRBV5-1 and TRBJ2-7, with 7 bases aligning to TRBD2. CDR3 in amino acids: CASSLESSGFYEQYF. The CDR3 DNA is TGCGCCAGCAGCTTGGAGAGTAGCGGGTTCTACGAGCAGTACTTC.